The clone carrying this T cell receptor beta chain was recorded a few times. The antigen is unknown. This sample is part of a study of identical twins. Germline CDR1 reads MNHEY; CDR2 reads SVGEGT. V was pared by 5 bases and J by 3 bases, with 8 bases between. This CDR3 is 12 amino acids long. Overall study findings and caveats: In zero-insertion analyses, partial confounding could arise from invariant MAIT and iNKT cells.

Template switching added a universal primer site; cDNA carried unique molecular identifiers. TCRdb used MiXCR to reprocess the 5' RACE reads, holding one entry per CDR3 protein. Counted here are under 450,000 distinct CDR3 sequences, about a fifth occurring once; the ten biggest clones make up more than 10%. What was sequenced was naive T cells sorted from blood. The chain is built from TRBV6-2 or TRBV6-3 and TRBJ2-7; possible D gene TRBD1, 5 bases. This TCR was recovered from a middle-aged man in good health. CDR3 in amino acids: CASSQQVYEQYF. CDR3 DNA sequence: TGTGCCAGCAGTCAACAGGTCTACGAGCAGTACTTC.